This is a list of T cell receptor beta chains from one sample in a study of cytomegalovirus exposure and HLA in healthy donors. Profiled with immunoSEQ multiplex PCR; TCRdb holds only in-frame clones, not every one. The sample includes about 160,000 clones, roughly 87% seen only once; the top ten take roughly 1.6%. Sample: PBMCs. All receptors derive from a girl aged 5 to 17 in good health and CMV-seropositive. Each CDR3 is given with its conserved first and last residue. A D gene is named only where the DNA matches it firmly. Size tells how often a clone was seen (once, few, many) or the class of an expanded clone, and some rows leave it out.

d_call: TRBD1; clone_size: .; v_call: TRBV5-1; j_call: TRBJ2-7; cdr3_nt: TGCGCCAGCAGCTTGTTTGGGACAGGGGGAAAATTTGGGACCTACGAGCAGTACTTC; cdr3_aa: CASSLFGTGGKFGTYEQYF
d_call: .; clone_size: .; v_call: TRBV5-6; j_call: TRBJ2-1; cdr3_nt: TGTGCCAGCAGCTTGGGGGCCACGTTCGAGCAGTTCTTC; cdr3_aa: CASSLGATFEQFF
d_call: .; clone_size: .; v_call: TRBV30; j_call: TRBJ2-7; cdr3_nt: TGTGCCTGGAGTCTAGGAACCTACGAGCAGTACTTC; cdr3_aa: CAWSLGTYEQYF
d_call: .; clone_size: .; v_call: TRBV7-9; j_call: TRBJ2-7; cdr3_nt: TGTGCCAGCAGCTTCTCTGGGGGCCCCGACTACGAGCAGTACTTC; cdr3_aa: CASSFSGGPDYEQYF
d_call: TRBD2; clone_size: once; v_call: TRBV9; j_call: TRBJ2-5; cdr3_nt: TGTGCCAGCACCGTGACTAGCGGGAGTTTTGAGACCCAGTACTTC; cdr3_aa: CASTVTSGSFETQYF
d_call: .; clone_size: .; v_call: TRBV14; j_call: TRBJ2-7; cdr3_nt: TGTGCCAGCAGCCTCTACAGCCGATACGAGCAGTACTTC; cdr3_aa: CASSLYSRYEQYF
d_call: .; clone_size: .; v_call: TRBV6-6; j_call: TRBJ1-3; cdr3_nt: TGTGCCAGCAGTTCTCCAGGAATCTCTGGAAACACCATATATTTT; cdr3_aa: CASSSPGISGNTIYF
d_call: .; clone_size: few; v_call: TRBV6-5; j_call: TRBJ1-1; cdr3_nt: TGTGCCAGCAGTTACGCAGAAAACACTGAAGCTTTCTTT; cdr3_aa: CASSYAENTEAFF
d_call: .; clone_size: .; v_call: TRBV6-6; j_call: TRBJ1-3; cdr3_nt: TGTGCCAGCACCTCAATTACACGAAGCTCTGGAAACACCATATATTTT; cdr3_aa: CASTSITRSSGNTIYF
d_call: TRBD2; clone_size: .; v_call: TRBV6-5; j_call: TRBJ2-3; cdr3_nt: TGTGCCAGCAGCCTAGCGGGAGGGTCCTGGGATACGCAGTATTTT; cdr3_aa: CASSLAGGSWDTQYF
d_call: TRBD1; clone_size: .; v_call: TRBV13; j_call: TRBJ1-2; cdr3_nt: TGTGCCAGCAGCTCCACAGGGGGTACTAACTATGGCTACACCTTC; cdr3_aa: CASSSTGGTNYGYTF
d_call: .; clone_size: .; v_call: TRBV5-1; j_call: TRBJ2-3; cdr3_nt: TGCGCCAGCAGCTTGGGGACTAGCACAGATACGCAGTATTTT; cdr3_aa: CASSLGTSTDTQYF
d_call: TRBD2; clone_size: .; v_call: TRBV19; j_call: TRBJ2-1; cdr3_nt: TGTGCCAGTAGTATAGCGGCGGGAGGGCCAAGCTCCTACAATGAGCAGTTCTTC; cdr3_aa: CASSIAAGGPSSYNEQFF
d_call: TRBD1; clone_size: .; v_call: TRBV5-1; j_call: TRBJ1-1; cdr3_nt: TGCGCCAGCGGGACAGAAAACACTGAAGCTTTCTTT; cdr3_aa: CASGTENTEAFF
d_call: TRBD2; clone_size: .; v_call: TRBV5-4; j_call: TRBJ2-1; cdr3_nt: TGTGCCAGCAGCGCTACGACTAGCTTTAATGAGCAGTTCTTC; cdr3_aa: CASSATTSFNEQFF
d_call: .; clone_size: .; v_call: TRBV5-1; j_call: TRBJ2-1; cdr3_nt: TGCGCCAGCAGCTTGGGTATCGGGGGTTACAATGAGCAGTTCTTC; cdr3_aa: CASSLGIGGYNEQFF
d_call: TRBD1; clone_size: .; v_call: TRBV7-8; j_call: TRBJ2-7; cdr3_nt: TGTGCCAGCAGCTTCCGGGACAGGGATAACTACGAGCAGTACTTC; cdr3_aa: CASSFRDRDNYEQYF
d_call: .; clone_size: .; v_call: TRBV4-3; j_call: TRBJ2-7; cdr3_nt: TGCGCCAGCAGCCAAGATACGGTCGCGGCTATTTCTAACGAGCAGTACTTC; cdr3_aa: CASSQDTVAAISNEQYF
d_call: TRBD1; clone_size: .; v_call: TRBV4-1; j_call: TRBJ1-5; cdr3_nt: TGCGCCAGCAGCCAAGAAGGGACAGGGGTGGAAAAGCCCCAGCATTTT; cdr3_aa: CASSQEGTGVEKPQHF
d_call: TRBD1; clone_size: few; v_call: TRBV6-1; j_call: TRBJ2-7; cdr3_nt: TGTGCCAGCAGTGTCTGGGACAGAAGTTCCTACGAGCAGTACTTC; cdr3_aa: CASSVWDRSSYEQYF
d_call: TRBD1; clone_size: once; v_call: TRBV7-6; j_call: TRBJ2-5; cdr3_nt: TGTGCCAGCAGCTTCCCGAGTCGGGGACAGGGGATCCAAGAGACCCAGTACTTC; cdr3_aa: CASSFPSRGQGIQETQYF
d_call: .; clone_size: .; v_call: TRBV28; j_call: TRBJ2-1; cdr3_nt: TGTGCCAGCAGTCCCCCCCAGGGGCGGGGGCGCTACAATGAGCAGTTCTTC; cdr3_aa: CASSPPQGRGRYNEQFF
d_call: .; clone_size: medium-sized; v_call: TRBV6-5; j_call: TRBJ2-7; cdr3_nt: TGTGCCAGCAGTACTACGCCTATGAGCTCCTACGAGCAGTACTTC; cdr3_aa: CASSTTPMSSYEQYF
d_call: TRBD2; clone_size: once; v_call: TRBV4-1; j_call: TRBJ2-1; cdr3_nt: TGCGCCAGCAGCCGACCCGGGACTAGCGGGATGGATGAGCAGTTCTTC; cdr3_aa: CASSRPGTSGMDEQFF
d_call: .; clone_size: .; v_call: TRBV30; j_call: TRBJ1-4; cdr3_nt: TGTGCCTGGAGTGTAATTGGCGAAGGGAGGCTGTTTTTT; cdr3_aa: CAWSVIGEGRLFF
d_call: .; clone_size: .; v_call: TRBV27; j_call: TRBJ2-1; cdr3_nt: TGTGCCAGCAGTTTACAGGGGCAGTGGGAGCAGTTCTTC; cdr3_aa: CASSLQGQWEQFF